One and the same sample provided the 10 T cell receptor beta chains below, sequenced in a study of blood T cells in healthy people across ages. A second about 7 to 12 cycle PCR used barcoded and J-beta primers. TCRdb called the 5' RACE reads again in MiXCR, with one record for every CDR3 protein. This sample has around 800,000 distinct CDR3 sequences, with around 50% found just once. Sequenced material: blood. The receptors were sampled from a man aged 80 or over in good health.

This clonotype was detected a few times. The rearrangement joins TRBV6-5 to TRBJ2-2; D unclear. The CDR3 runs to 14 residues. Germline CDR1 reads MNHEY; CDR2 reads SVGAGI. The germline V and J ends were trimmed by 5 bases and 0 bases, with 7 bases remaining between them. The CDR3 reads CASSRQPNTGELFF. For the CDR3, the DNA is TGTGCCAGCAGTCGTCAGCCGAACACCGGGGAGCTGTTTTTT.

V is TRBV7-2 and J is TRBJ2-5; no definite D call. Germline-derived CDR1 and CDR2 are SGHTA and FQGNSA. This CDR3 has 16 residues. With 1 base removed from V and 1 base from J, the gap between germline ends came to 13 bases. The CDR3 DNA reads TGTGCCAGCAGCTTAGTTGCACTGGCGGTCCAAGAGACCCAGTACTTC. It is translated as CASSLVALAVQETQYF.

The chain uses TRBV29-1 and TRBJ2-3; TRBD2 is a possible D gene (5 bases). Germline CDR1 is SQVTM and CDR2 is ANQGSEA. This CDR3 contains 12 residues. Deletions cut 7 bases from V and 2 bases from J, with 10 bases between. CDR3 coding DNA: TGCAGCGCAACCGGGAACACAGATACGCAGTATTTT. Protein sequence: CSATGNTDTQYF.

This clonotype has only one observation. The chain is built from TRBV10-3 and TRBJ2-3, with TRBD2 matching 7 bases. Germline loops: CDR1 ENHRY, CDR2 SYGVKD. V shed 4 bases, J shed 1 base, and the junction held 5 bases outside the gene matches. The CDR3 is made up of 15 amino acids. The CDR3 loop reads CAISGKRDGTDTQYF. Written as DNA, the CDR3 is TGTGCCATCAGTGGTAAGCGGGACGGCACAGATACGCAGTATTTT.

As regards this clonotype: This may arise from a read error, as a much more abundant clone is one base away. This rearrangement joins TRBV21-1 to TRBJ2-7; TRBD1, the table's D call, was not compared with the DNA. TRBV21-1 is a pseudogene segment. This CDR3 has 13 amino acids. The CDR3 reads CASNRDSGSEQYF. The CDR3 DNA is TGTGCCAGCAACCGGGACAGTGGGAGTGAGCAGTACTTC.

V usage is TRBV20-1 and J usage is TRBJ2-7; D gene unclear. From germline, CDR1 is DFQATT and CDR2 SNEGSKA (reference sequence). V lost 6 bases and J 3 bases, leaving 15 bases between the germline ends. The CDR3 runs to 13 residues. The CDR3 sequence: CSAQPNPGYEQYF. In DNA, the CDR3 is TGCAGTGCGCAGCCGAACCCAGGCTACGAGCAGTACTTC.

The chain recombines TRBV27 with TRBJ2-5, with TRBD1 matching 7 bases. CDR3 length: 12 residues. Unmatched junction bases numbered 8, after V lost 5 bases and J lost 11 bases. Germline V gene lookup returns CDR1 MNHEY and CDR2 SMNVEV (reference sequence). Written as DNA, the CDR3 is TGTGCCAGCAGTAAGCCAGGGGGTGAGCAGTACTTC. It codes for CASSKPGGEQYF.

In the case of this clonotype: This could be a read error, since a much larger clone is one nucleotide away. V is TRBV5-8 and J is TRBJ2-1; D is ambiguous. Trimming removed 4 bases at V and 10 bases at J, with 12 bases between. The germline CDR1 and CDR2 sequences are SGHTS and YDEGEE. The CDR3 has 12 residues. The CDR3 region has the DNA TGTGCCAGCAGCCAGTGGGCGATGGAGCAGTTCTTC. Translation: CASSQWAMEQFF.

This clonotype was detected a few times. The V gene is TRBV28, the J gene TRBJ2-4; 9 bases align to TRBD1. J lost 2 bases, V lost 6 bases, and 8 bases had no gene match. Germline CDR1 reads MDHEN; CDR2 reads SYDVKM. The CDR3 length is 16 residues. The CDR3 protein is CASSPVGTGPKNIQYF. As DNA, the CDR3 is TGTGCCAGCAGCCCTGTCGGGACAGGGCCCAAAAACATTCAGTACTTC. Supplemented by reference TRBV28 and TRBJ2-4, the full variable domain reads DVKVTQSSRYLVKRTGEKVFLECVQDMDHENMFWYRQDPGLGLRLIYFSYDVKMKEKGDIPEGYSVSREKKERFSLILESASTNQTSMYLCASSPVGTGPKNIQYFGAGTRLSVL.

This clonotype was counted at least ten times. The CDR3 DNA reads TGCGCCAGCAGCTTGGCGGGACAGGGGAACACCGGGGAGCTGTTTTTT. Translated: CASSLAGQGNTGELFF. The chain links TRBV5-1 to TRBJ2-2; TRBD1 matches 9 bases. The CDR3 extends over 16 amino acids. Germline V lookup: CDR1 SGHRS, CDR2 YFSETQ. J was trimmed by 1 base and V by 0 bases; bases with no gene match: 1.